These 7 T cell receptor beta chains came from one sample sequenced in a study of molecular identifiers for immune sequencing clone quantification. TCRdb reanalysed the PCR reads using MiXCR and keeps one entry per CDR3 protein. This sample has roughly 97,000 distinct CDR3 sequences; approximately 25% occur once, and the top ten carry under 1%. The sequenced sample was naive CD8+ T cells from blood, with Jurkat cell RNA spiked in. The subset here: FACS-sorted CD8+CD4-CCR7+CD45RA+ naive T cells. The receptors were sampled from a human donor in good health. Some libraries in this study had Jurkat cell RNA spiked in.

This clonotype was seen at least ten times. The J gene is TRBJ2-3, the V gene TRBV25-1; 12 positions match TRBD2. Germline V lookup: CDR1 MGHDK, CDR2 SYGVNS. The CDR3 totals 16 residues. The V gene end was trimmed by 2 bases and the J gene end by 2 bases; junction bases not matched to a gene: 2. The DNA for the CDR3 is TGTGCCAGCAGTGAAGGGACTAGCGGGCACACAGATACGCAGTATTTT. It encodes CASSEGTSGHTDTQYF.

To note about this clonotype: The conserved closing phenylalanine or tryptophan is absent in this CDR3, likely reflecting a read error. Because the CDR3's place on the DNA is in doubt, the DNA is left out and the CDR3 is given as listed by TCRdb. This chain connects TRBV5-6 to TRBJ1-1. The CDR3 extends over 13 residues, inclusive of both ends. Germline-derived CDR1 and CDR2 are SGHDT and YYEEEE. CDR3 sequence: CASSLRTFTEASS.

This clonotype has at least ten counts. The chain joins TRBV7-8 to TRBJ2-2; TRBD2 matches at 9 bases. The CDR3 loop spans 17 amino acids. V gave up 2 bases and J gave up 5 bases; unmatched junction bases: 9. The germline V gene encodes CDR1 SGHVS and CDR2 FQNEAQ. CDR3 coding DNA: TGTGCCAGCAGCTTAAGCTTTAGCGGGGGCTCGACCGGGGAGCTGTTTTTT. It translates to CASSLSFSGGSTGELFF.

This clonotype was recorded many times. V is TRBV7-6 and J is TRBJ2-2; 10 bases line up with TRBD2. The junction had 8 bases not matched to a gene; V was cut back by 5 bases and J by 5 bases. Looked up from germline, CDR1 is SGHVS and CDR2 is FNYEAQ. The CDR3 runs to 16 residues. CDR3 residues: CASSQEPGLATGELFF. CDR3 nucleotides: TGTGCCAGCAGCCAAGAACCGGGACTAGCGACCGGGGAGCTGTTTTTT.

CDR3 sequence: CATGTGYTGELFF. The CDR3 DNA follows: TGTGCCACCGGGACAGGATACACCGGGGAGCTGTTTTTT. The rearrangement joins TRBV12-3 or TRBV12-4 to TRBJ2-2, with 8 bases lining up with TRBD1. The CDR3 length is 13 residues. The junction had 4 bases not matched to a gene; V was cut back by 10 bases and J by 3 bases.

This clonotype has a count of ten or more. The V and J genes are TRBV7-2 and TRBJ1-1, with D unclear. Germline V CDR1 and CDR2: SGHTA, FQGNSA. The V and J ends lost 2 bases and 5 bases respectively, with 12 bases between them. The CDR3 sequence is 14 residues long. CDR3 amino acids: CASSLISFGTEAFF. CDR3 nucleotides: TGTGCCAGCAGCTTAATATCCTTCGGGACTGAAGCTTTCTTT.

In this sample, this clonotype turned up many times. The chain joins TRBV30 to TRBJ1-1, with TRBD1 identical over 7 bases. The CDR3 runs to 14 residues. In germline, CDR1 is GTSNPN, CDR2 SVGIG (reference sequence). J was trimmed by 6 bases and V by 0 bases; bases with no gene match: 7. CDR3 coding DNA: TGTGCCTGGAGTGTCTATCGACAGGGCCCTGAAGCTTTCTTT. This encodes CAWSVYRQGPEAFF.